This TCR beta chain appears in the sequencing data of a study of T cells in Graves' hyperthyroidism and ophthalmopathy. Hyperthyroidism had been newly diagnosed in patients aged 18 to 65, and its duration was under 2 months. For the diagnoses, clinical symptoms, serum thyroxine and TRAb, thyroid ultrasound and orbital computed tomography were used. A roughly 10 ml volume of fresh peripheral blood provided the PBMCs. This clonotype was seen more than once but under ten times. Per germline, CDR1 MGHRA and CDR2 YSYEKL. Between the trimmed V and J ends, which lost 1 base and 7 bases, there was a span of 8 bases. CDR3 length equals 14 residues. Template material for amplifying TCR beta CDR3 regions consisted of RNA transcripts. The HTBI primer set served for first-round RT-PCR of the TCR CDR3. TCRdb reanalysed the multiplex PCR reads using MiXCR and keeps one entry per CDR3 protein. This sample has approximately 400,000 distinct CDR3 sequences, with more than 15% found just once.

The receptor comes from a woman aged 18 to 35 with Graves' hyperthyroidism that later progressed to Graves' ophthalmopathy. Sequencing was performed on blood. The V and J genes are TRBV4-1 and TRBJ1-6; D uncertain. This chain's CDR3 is CASSQAEGNSPLHF. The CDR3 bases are TGCGCCAGCAGCCAAGCCGAGGGAAATTCACCCCTCCACTTT.